The T cell receptor (beta chain) under discussion was sequenced for a study of blood T cell repertoires in COVID-19. Study overall: COVID-19 samples from acute and convalescent phases originated in the United States, Italy and Spain. T cells, B-cell-depleted T cells, or PBMCs provided the cDNA or gDNA that served as material.

Per the germline V gene, CDR1 is SGDLS and CDR2 is YYNGEE. This CDR3 contains 17 residues. The method was immunoSEQ multiplex PCR; TCRdb's version includes in-frame clones alone and lacks a portion of them. The repertoire holds some 270,000 clones, with roughly 90% as singletons. With regard to this clone: One end of the junction varies from germline; a read error may be responsible.

The sequencing sample was made of peripheral blood. This TCR was sampled from a man younger than 40 with acute or convalescent COVID-19. The J gene is TRBJ2-5, the V gene TRBV9; no firm D call. CDR3: CASSVDRNSAFSEAQYF. The CDR3 coding sequence is TGTGCCAGCAGCGTAGATCGGAACTCTGCATTTTCAGAGGCCCAGTACTTC. Based on the CDR3 plus reference TRBV9 and TRBJ2-5, the full variable domain is DSGVTQTPKHLITATGQRVTLRCSPRSGDLSVYWYQQSLDQGLQFLIQYYNGEERAKGNILERFSAQQFPDLHSELNLSSLELGDSALYFCASSVDRNSAFSEAQYFGPGTRLLVL.